The next 6 T cell receptor beta chains were all read from a single sample in a study of metastatic and nonmetastatic thyroid tumors. Prior to thyroid surgery, none of the patients had received any treatment. TCRdb ran MiXCR on the PCR reads. This sample has fewer than 5,000 clones, with about 22% found just once. Sequenced material: tumor tissue. The receptors derive from a male donor with papillary thyroid cancer or a benign thyroid nodule (not recorded which). Some clones in this sample may be carry-over from other donors' samples.

This clone has just a few counts. This chain connects TRBV5-5 to TRBJ2-3, with no clear D. CDR3 length: 11 residues. In germline, CDR1 is SGHKS, CDR2 YYEKEE (reference sequence). Trimming removed 3 bases from V and 5 bases from J, with 4 bases in between. The DNA of the CDR3 is TGTGCCAGCAGCTCAGAAGATACGCAGTATTTT. Amino acid sequence: CASSSEDTQYF.

The chain joins TRBV28 to TRBJ2-3; D possibly corresponds to TRBD2 (6 bases). The V and J ends lost 8 bases and 7 bases respectively, with 22 bases between them. The germline V gene has CDR1 MDHEN and CDR2 SYDVKM. This CDR3 is built from 15 residues. CDR3 DNA: TGTGCCAGCGTGGTTTTTGGGGGGATGCCATATACGCAGTATTTT. It translates to CASVVFGGMPYTQYF.

This chain connects TRBV4-1 to TRBJ2-7, with D maybe TRBD2 (6 bases). This CDR3 contains 16 residues. Trimming took 0 bases from V and 1 from J, leaving 13 bases between them. Germline V gene sequence: CDR1 MGHRA, CDR2 YSYEKL. In DNA, the CDR3 is TGCGCCAGCAGCCAAGATCGGGACTTCTCTTCCTACGAGCAGTACTTC. The encoded protein is CASSQDRDFSSYEQYF.

This clone turned up a few times. V usage is TRBV24-1 and J usage is TRBJ1-1; D remains ambiguous. Germline loops: CDR1 KGHDR, CDR2 SFDVKD. The CDR3 is made up of 14 amino acids. V lost 10 bases to trimming and J lost 5 bases, with 19 bases between them. CDR3 residues: CATRGGEPGTEAFF. The CDR3 coding sequence is TGTGCCACACGAGGTGGCGAACCGGGGACTGAAGCTTTCTTT.

This clone was counted many times. This rearrangement joins TRBV11-3 to TRBJ2-3; possibly TRBD1 or TRBD2 for D (5 bases each). Germline V lookup: CDR1 SGHNT, CDR2 YENEEA. The V gene lost 2 bases and the J gene lost 8 bases, with 11 bases spanning the gap. The CDR3 totals 13 residues. In DNA, the CDR3 is TGTGCCAGCAGCTTAAATTTGAGGGGTACGCAGTATTTT. Encoded protein: CASSLNLRGTQYF. Together with reference TRBV11-3 and TRBJ2-3, the CDR3 gives the full variable domain: EAGVVQSPRYKIIEKKQPVAFWCNPISGHNTLYWYLQNLGQGPELLIRYENEEAVDDSQLPKDRFSAERLKGVDSTLKIQPAELGDSAVYLCASSLNLRGTQYFGPGTRLTVL.

The table lists this clone with a few counts. This chain joins TRBV18 and TRBJ2-1; perhaps D is TRBD1 or TRBD2 (5 bases each). Germline V lookup: CDR1 KGHSH, CDR2 LQKENI. The CDR3 runs 11 residues. V lost 5 bases, J lost 6 bases, and 5 bases lay in between. The CDR3 DNA sequence: TGTGCCAGCTCAGGGGGCAATGAGCAGTTCTTC. It specifies CASSGGNEQFF.